This TCR beta chain was captured in a study of cytomegalovirus exposure and HLA in healthy donors. There are 16 residues in the CDR3. The V segment lost 2 bases and the J segment 4 bases; nucleotides outside the gene matches: 8. Looked up from germline, CDR1 is SGHDT and CDR2 is YYEEEE. PCR primers comprised 60 Vbeta and 13 Jbeta primers. Method: immunoSEQ multiplex PCR; TCRdb's copy keeps in-frame clones and lacks some. The sample has about 190,000 clones, about 87% seen once. The rearrangement links TRBV5-6 to TRBJ2-2; 7 bases fit TRBD2. The receptor was isolated from a man aged 25-40 years in good health and CMV-seronegative. The sample was PBMCs. DNA of the CDR3: TGTGCCAGCAGCTTTAGATTACTAGCGTCCACCGGGGAGCTGTTTTTT. It specifies CASSFRLLASTGELFF. The complete variable domain, with remaining parts taken from reference TRBV5-6 and TRBJ2-2, reads DAGVTQSPTHLIKTRGQQVTLRCSPKSGHDTVSWYQQALGQGPQFIFQYYEEEERQRGNFPDRFSGHQFPNYSSELNVNALLLGDSALYLCASSFRLLASTGELFFGEGSRLTVL.